Listed here are 28 T cell receptor beta chains from one sample, sequenced in a study of shared clonotypes between healthy human individuals. TCRdb's copy holds only in-frame clones and misses some; the assay was immunoSEQ multiplex PCR. The table records around 200,000 clones, 66% of them present only once. Sequenced input: memory CD4+ T cells sorted from blood. Subset: CD45RA-negative fraction. The receptor set was obtained from a man aged 25 to 40 in good health.

DNA of the CDR3: TGTGCCAGCTCACGCCAGGGGGGAAATAGCAATCAGCCCCAGCATTTT. Translated: CASSRQGGNSNQPQHF. The gene calls are TRBV18 and TRBJ1-5; 7 positions agree with TRBD1. Germline values: CDR1 KGHSH, CDR2 LQKENI. The CDR3 is 16 residues long. The junction had 6 bases not matched to a gene; V was cut back by 4 bases and J by 0 bases.

This clone was recorded only once. The rearrangement joins TRBV6-1 to TRBJ2-1, with unresolved D. CDR3 size: 13 residues. Germline CDR1 MNHNS, CDR2 SASEGT. V lost 5 bases and J 1 base, leaving 6 bases between the germline ends. CDR3 residues: CASSFRSYNEQFF. The CDR3 DNA is TGTGCCAGCAGTTTTAGATCCTACAATGAGCAGTTCTTC.

The V gene is TRBV25-1, the J gene TRBJ2-6; D is unresolved. Per germline, CDR1 MGHDK and CDR2 SYGVNS. Trimming shortened V by 6 bases and J by 0 bases, and 6 bases separated the two germline ends. The CDR3 spans 14 residues. The chain's CDR3 is CASSVSSGANVLTF. CDR3 in DNA: TGTGCCAGCAGCGTGAGCTCTGGGGCCAACGTCCTGACTTTC.

The rearrangement uses TRBV15 and TRBJ1-3; D not resolved. Germline CDR1 and CDR2: LNHNV and YYDKDF (reference sequence). The V gene lost 0 bases and the J gene lost 8 bases, with 14 bases spanning the gap. The CDR3 sequence is 15 residues long. The CDR3 region is CATSRDRLAGHTIYF. In nucleotides, the CDR3 is TGTGCCACCAGCAGAGATCGTCTGGCCGGTCACACCATATATTTT.

V is TRBV2 and J is TRBJ2-1; perhaps TRBD2 as D (5 bases). This CDR3 has 17 amino acids. Trimming removed 4 bases from V and 2 bases from J, with 18 bases in between. CDR1 and CDR2 (germline): SNHLY, FYNNEI. The CDR3 sequence: CASSALGVFGTYNEQFF. The CDR3 nucleotides read TGTGCCAGCAGTGCCCTCGGGGTCTTCGGCACCTACAATGAGCAGTTCTTC.

The chain is built from TRBV18 and TRBJ2-1; D unclear. Trimming stripped 0 bases from V and 7 bases from J, with 22 bases between. This CDR3 comprises 18 residues. In germline, CDR1 is KGHSH, CDR2 LQKENI. The CDR3 loop is CASSPPLPRWAETNEQFF. The CDR3 bases are TGTGCCAGCTCACCACCGTTACCTCGGTGGGCGGAAACTAATGAGCAGTTCTTC.

The chain recombines TRBV30 with TRBJ2-1, with TRBD1 as a possible D gene (5 bases). The CDR3 is 12 residues long. Trimming stripped 1 base from V and 9 bases from J, with 10 bases between. CDR1 GTSNPN and CDR2 SVGIG come from the germline V gene (reference sequence). The CDR3 sequence is CAWSALGVEQFF. The CDR3 region has the DNA TGTGCCTGGAGTGCCTTAGGGGTTGAGCAGTTCTTC.

The V and J genes are TRBV27 and TRBJ2-7, with unresolved D. The CDR3 loop spans 13 amino acids. Germline CDR1 and CDR2: MNHEY and SMNVEV (reference sequence). Trimming left V 5 bases short and J 6 bases short, with 14 bases between. The CDR3 coding sequence is TGTGCCAGCAGTCGTACCCAGAAGGGCGAGCAGTACTTC. Amino acid sequence: CASSRTQKGEQYF.

V gene TRBV7-8 combines with J gene TRBJ1-4, with D hard to call. Germline V gives CDR1 SGHVS, CDR2 FQNEAQ. This CDR3 is 14 amino acids long. V was cut by 1 base and J by 4 bases, with 7 bases left in between. The CDR3 region is CASSLGGNNEKLFF. The CDR3 bases are TGTGCCAGCAGCTTAGGCGGAAATAATGAAAAACTGTTTTTT.

This chain connects TRBV7-2 to TRBJ1-5, with D perhaps matching TRBD1 (6 bases). The CDR3 totals 14 residues. Per the germline V gene, CDR1 is SGHTA and CDR2 is FQGNSA. V was pared by 5 bases and J by 4 bases, with 12 bases between. Here the CDR3 reads CASSEGGVNQPQHF. The CDR3 coding sequence is TGTGCCAGCAGCGAGGGGGGGGTTAATCAGCCCCAGCATTTT. Looking up the rest from reference TRBV7-2 and TRBJ1-5 gives the full variable domain: GAGVSQSPSNKVTEKGKDVELRCDPISGHTALYWYRQSLGQGLEFLIYFQGNSAPDKSGLPSDRFSAERTGGSVSTLTIQRTQQEDSAVYLCASSEGGVNQPQHFGDGTRLSIL.

This sequence joins TRBV5-4 and TRBJ2-1; D may be TRBD2 (6 bases). Trimming removed 4 bases at V and 4 bases at J, with 18 bases between. Germline V gene lookup returns CDR1 SGHNT and CDR2 YYREEE (reference sequence). The CDR3 has 16 residues. CDR3 DNA sequence: TGTGCCAGCAGCGCCAGACGAATGGGGGGATACAATGAGCAGTTCTTC. This translates into CASSARRMGGYNEQFF.

The chain joins TRBV28 to TRBJ2-1; 11 bases line up with TRBD2. With V trimmed by 6 bases and J by 4 bases, 17 bases remained unmatched. Per the germline V gene, CDR1 is MDHEN and CDR2 is SYDVKM. The length of the CDR3 is 19 residues. The chain's CDR3 is CASSPRTLASGRKYNEQFF. CDR3 DNA: TGTGCCAGCAGCCCGAGAACGCTGGCTAGCGGGAGGAAATACAATGAGCAGTTCTTC.

The chain links TRBV7-2 to TRBJ1-2; D gene unclear. CDR1 is SGHTA and CDR2 is FQGNSA in the germline V gene. V was clipped by 4 bases and J by 5 bases, with 5 bases between them. The length of the CDR3 is 11 residues. CDR3 DNA sequence: TGTGCCAGCAGCTACAGTTATGGCTACACCTTC. Protein: CASSYSYGYTF.

The chain recombines TRBV10-1 with TRBJ2-7, with D tentatively TRBD2 (6 bases). This CDR3 is built from 15 residues. Trimming shortened V by 4 bases and J by 1 base, and 14 bases separated the two germline ends. Looked up from germline, CDR1 is WNHNN and CDR2 is SYGVQD (reference sequence). CDR3 coding DNA: TGCGCCAGCAGTGGTTCCGGGACTCTTTCCTACGAGCAGTACTTC. Translating it yields CASSGSGTLSYEQYF.

The chain recombines TRBV28 with TRBJ2-4; D call uncertain. The CDR3 totals 14 residues. CDR1 is MDHEN and CDR2 is SYDVKM in the germline V gene. The V gene lost 5 bases and the J gene lost 2 bases, with 10 bases spanning the gap. In DNA, the CDR3 is TGTGCCAGCAGTATAGCCAGGACCAAAAACATTCAGTACTTC. Translation gives CASSIARTKNIQYF.

This clone was seen a handful of times. V usage is TRBV5-1 and J usage is TRBJ2-1; 10 bases are a match to TRBD2. The CDR3 loop spans 20 amino acids. Germline trimming cut 2 bases from V and 4 bases from J; bases unmatched to any gene: 18. In germline, CDR1 is SGHRS, CDR2 YFSETQ. This CDR3 is CASSFNQQGKLAGEYNEQFF. The CDR3 region has the DNA TGCGCCAGCAGCTTTAATCAACAGGGTAAGCTAGCGGGAGAGTACAATGAGCAGTTCTTC.

The rearrangement uses TRBV11-2 and TRBJ2-1; TRBD2 matches at 9 bases. Per the germline V gene, CDR1 is SGHAT and CDR2 is FQNNGV. V lost 2 bases, J lost 9 bases, and 17 bases stayed unmatched. This CDR3 has 18 amino acids. CDR3 coding DNA: TGTGCCAGCAGCTTACCCCAGAGTAGCGGGAGAGCGGGGGTTGAGCAGTTCTTC. As protein: CASSLPQSSGRAGVEQFF.

The V and J genes are TRBV5-4 and TRBJ1-1; TRBD1 is a possible D gene (6 bases). The CDR3 is made up of 13 amino acids. V lost 4 bases and J 8 bases, leaving 15 bases between the germline ends. Germline V gene sequence: CDR1 SGHNT, CDR2 YYREEE (reference sequence). CDR3 nucleotides: TGTGCCAGCAGCGGGCGATTGACAGGAGAAGCTTTCTTT. Translation gives CASSGRLTGEAFF.

V gene TRBV10-3 combines with J gene TRBJ1-1, with TRBD1 as a possible D gene (6 bases). Germline values: CDR1 ENHRY, CDR2 SYGVKD. Trimming pared 11 bases from V and 1 base from J, leaving 11 bases between. This CDR3 is 12 amino acids long. The CDR3 DNA follows: TGTGCCTCTACAGGGTCGAACACTGAAGCTTTCTTT. Protein product: CASTGSNTEAFF.

This clone was observed a single time. This chain connects TRBV27 to TRBJ2-5, with D possibly TRBD2 on 6 matching bases. The V and J ends lost 6 bases and 4 bases respectively, with 15 bases between them. The CDR3 is made up of 14 amino acids. Germline V gene lookup returns CDR1 MNHEY and CDR2 SMNVEV (reference sequence). CDR3 DNA: TGTGCCAGCAGCTCCCGGGGAGGTCGAGAGACCCAGTACTTC. It codes for CASSSRGGRETQYF.

The gene calls are TRBV10-2 and TRBJ2-7; TRBD1 is a possible D gene (6 bases). The CDR3 consists of 13 residues. V was clipped by 0 bases and J by 5 bases, with 8 bases between them. From germline, CDR1 is WSHSY and CDR2 SAAADI. The CDR3 sequence: CASSESYRDEQYF. In nucleotides, the CDR3 is TGCGCCAGCAGTGAGTCATACAGGGACGAGCAGTACTTC.

This clone has at least ten counts. The identical CDR3 is also encoded by other nucleotide sequences in the sample. CDR3 coding DNA: TGCGCCAGCAGCTCTAATACAGGGGGTGGAGAGACCCAGTACTTC. Residues: CASSSNTGGGETQYF. V usage is TRBV5-1 and J usage is TRBJ2-5, with 8 bases matching TRBD1. This CDR3 is built from 15 residues. The V and J ends lost 3 bases and 4 bases, in that order; junction bases with no gene match: 8. Per the germline V gene, CDR1 is SGHRS and CDR2 is YFSETQ.

This clone came up a few times. The V gene is TRBV2, the J gene TRBJ1-5, with D uncertain. Trimming took 3 bases from V and 9 from J, leaving 6 bases between them. Germline CDR1 and CDR2: SNHLY and FYNNEI. CDR3 length equals 11 residues. The CDR3 nucleotides read TGTGCCAGCAGTGAGGGGTTGCCCCAGCATTTT. Protein product: CASSEGLPQHF.

This clone appeared once. This sequence joins TRBV11-2 and TRBJ1-1; D not certain. This CDR3 comprises 13 residues. The V gene's germline CDR1 is SGHAT and CDR2 FQNNGV. V lost 1 base and J lost 5, with 8 bases in between. The CDR3 DNA is TGTGCCAGCAGCTTAGTGTTTGGGACTGAAGCTTTCTTT. Protein: CASSLVFGTEAFF.

The rearrangement links TRBV5-1 to TRBJ2-3, with D possibly TRBD2 on 6 matching bases. Trimming removed 0 bases at V and 3 bases at J, with 11 bases between. Per germline, CDR1 SGHRS and CDR2 YFSETQ. CDR3 size: 15 residues. CDR3 sequence: CASSLVVGRTDTQYF. The CDR3 coding sequence is TGCGCCAGCAGCTTGGTTGTGGGGAGGACAGATACGCAGTATTTT.

The V and J genes are TRBV18 and TRBJ1-3; the D is unclear. Per germline, CDR1 KGHSH and CDR2 LQKENI. The V end was cut by 3 bases, the J end by 8 bases, with 8 bases between. This CDR3 is 12 amino acids long. The CDR3 DNA sequence: TGTGCCAGCTCACCCGGTGGGGACACCATATATTTT. Its protein is CASSPGGDTIYF. Combining the CDR3 with reference TRBV18 and TRBJ1-3 gives the whole variable domain NAGVMQNPRHLVRRRGQEARLRCSPMKGHSHVYWYRQLPEEGLKFMVYLQKENIIDESGMPKERFSAEFPKEGPSILRIQQVVRGDSAAYFCASSPGGDTIYFGEGSWLTVV.

This clone was seen just once. The chain combines TRBV5-4 with TRBJ2-7; D perhaps matches TRBD1 (6 bases). CDR1 is SGHNT, CDR2 YYREEE, per germline (reference sequence). The CDR3 totals 14 residues. Trimming left V 0 bases short and J 2 bases short, with 9 bases between. The CDR3 protein is CASSLARGAYEQYF. DNA for the CDR3: TGTGCCAGCAGCTTGGCCAGGGGCGCCTACGAGCAGTACTTC.

The chain is built from TRBV5-4 and TRBJ2-2; 7 bases agree with TRBD2. J was trimmed by 5 bases and V by 4 bases; bases with no gene match: 11. Germline V lookup: CDR1 SGHNT, CDR2 YYREEE (reference sequence). The CDR3 totals 16 residues. The DNA for the CDR3 is TGTGCCAGCAGCCATCGGGGTGGGAGGGAAACCGGGGAGCTGTTTTTT. Translation: CASSHRGGRETGELFF.